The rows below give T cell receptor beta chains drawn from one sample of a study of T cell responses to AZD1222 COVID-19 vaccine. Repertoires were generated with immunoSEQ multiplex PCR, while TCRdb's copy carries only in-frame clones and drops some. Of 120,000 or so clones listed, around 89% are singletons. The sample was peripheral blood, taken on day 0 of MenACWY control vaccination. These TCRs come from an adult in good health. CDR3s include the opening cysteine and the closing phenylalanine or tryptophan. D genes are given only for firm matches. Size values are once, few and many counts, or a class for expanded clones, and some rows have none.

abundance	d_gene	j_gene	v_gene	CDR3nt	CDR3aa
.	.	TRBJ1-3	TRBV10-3	TGTGCCATCAGTCAAAGTGGAAACACCATATATTTT	CAISQSGNTIYF
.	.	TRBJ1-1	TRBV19	TGTGCCAGTAGTATTGGGCCCGACGGGGGCACTGAAGCTTTCTTT	CASSIGPDGGTEAFF
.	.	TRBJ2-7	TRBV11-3	TGTGCCAGCAGCTTAGACGCCGGGTCCTCCTACGAGCAGTACTTC	CASSLDAGSSYEQYF
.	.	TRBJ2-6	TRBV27	TGTGCCAGCAGTTTTCGAGGTTCTGGGGCCAACGTCCTGACTTTC	CASSFRGSGANVLTF
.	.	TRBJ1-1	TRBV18	TGTGCCAGCTCACCACCCAGGAACACTGAAGCTTTCTTT	CASSPPRNTEAFF
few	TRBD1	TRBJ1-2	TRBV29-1	TGCAGCGTTGATACCCACAGGGGATATGGCTACACCTTC	CSVDTHRGYGYTF
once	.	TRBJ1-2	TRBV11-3	TGTGCCAGCAGCCAAAGAACGGATAACTATGGCTACACCTTC	CASSQRTDNYGYTF
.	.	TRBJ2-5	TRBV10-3	TGTGCCACATCCCTAGCTGTCCTAGAGACCCAGTACTTC	CATSLAVLETQYF
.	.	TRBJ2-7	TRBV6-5	TGTGCCACCGTGGGGGACCGGACCTACGAGCAGTACTTC	CATVGDRTYEQYF
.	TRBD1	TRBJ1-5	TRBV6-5	TGTGCCAGCAGGGACAGGAGTAATCAGCCCCAGCATTTT	CASRDRSNQPQHF
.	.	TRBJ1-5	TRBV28	TGTGCCAGCAGTTTCGGAACGGGCAATCAGCCCCAGCATTTT	CASSFGTGNQPQHF
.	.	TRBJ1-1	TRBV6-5	TGTGCCAGCAGTTTCATGGGGAACACTGAAGCTTTCTTT	CASSFMGNTEAFF
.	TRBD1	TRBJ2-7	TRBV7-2	TGTGCCAGCAGACAAGCGGGACAGGGGCCCTACGAGCAGTACTTC	CASRQAGQGPYEQYF
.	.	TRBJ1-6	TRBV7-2	TGTGCCAGCAGCTTAGTTGGCCAGCCCAATTCACCCCTCCACTTT	CASSLVGQPNSPLHF
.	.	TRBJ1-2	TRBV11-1	TGTGCCAGCAGTAAAGACCCTGAGTTTGATGGCTACACCTTC	CASSKDPEFDGYTF
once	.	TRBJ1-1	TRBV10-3	TGTGCCATCAGTGAGTCGAGAAACACTGAAGCTTTCTTT	CAISESRNTEAFF
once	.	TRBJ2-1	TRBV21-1	TGTGCCAGCAGCAATTTCCCCCCCCGGGACTGTAGTCCATCGATGGCCAATGAGCAGTTCTTC	CASSNFPPRDCSPSMANEQFF
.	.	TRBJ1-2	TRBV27	TGTGCCAGCAGTTTATCGAGAGTACAGGGCGCTAACTATGGCTACACCTTC	CASSLSRVQGANYGYTF
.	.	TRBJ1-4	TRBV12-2	TGTGCAAGTCGCTTAGACAGGGTGGGGGAAAAACTGTTTTTT	CASRLDRVGEKLFF
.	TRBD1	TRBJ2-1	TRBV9	TGTGCCAGCAGCGTAGCAGGGGGCGCCTCCTACAATGAGCAGTTCTTC	CASSVAGGASYNEQFF
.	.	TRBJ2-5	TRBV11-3	TGTGCCAGCGTTGGGTGGGAAGAGACCCAGTACTTC	CASVGWEETQYF
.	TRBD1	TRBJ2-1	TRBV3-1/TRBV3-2	TGTGCCAGCAGCGGACAGGGGGTGTACAATGAGCAGTTCTTC	CASSGQGVYNEQFF
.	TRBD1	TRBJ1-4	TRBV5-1	TGCGCCAGCAGTTATGACCAGGGACAGAATGAAAAACTGTTTTTT	CASSYDQGQNEKLFF
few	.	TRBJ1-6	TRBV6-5	TGTGCCAGCAGTCATGACACTGCCAGTTCACCCCTCCACTTT	CASSHDTASSPLHF
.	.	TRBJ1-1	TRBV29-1	TGCAGCGTGGTAGGGGTGGGGGACACTGAAGCTTTCTTT	CSVVGVGDTEAFF